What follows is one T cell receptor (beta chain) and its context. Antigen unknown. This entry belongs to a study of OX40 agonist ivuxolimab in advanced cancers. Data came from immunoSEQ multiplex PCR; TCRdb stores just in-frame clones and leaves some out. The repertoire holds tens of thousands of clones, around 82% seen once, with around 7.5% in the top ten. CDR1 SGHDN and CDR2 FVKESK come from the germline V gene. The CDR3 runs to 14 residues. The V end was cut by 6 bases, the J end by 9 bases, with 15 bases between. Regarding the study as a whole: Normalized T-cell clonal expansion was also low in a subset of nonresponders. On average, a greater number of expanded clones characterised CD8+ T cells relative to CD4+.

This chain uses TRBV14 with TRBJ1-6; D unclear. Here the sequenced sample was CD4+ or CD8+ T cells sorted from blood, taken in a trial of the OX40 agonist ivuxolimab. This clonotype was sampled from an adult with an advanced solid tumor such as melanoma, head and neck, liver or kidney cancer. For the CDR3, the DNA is TGTGCCAGCAGGCAGCTTGGGCCGATTTCACCCCTCCACTTT. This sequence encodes CASRQLGPISPLHF.